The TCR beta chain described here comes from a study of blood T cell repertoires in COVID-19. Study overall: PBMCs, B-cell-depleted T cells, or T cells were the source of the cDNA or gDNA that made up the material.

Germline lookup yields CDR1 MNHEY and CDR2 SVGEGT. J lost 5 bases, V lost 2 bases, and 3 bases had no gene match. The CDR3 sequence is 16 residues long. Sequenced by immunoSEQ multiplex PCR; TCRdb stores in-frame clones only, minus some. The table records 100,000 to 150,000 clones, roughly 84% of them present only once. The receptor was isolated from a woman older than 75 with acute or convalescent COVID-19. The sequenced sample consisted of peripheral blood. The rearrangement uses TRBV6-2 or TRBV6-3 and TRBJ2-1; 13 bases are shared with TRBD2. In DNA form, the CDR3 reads TGTGCCAGCAGTTACCCGACTAGCGGGAGGAACAATGAGCAGTTCTTC. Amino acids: CASSYPTSGRNNEQFF.